This T cell receptor beta chain is drawn from a study of long-term antiretroviral therapy in people with HIV. It was version v3.0 of the immunoSEQ assay that was run at survey level. Clones were sequenced by immunoSEQ multiplex PCR, and TCRdb holds only the in-frame ones, with some missing. The sample lists some 17,000 clones; 88% were seen once. Findings and limits, study-wide: Following ART, diversity rose but still fell short of transplant donor controls. When set beside controls, HIV repertoires had CDR3 length ranges that were narrower.

Points on this clone: Antigen unknown.

In germline, CDR1 is SNHLY, CDR2 FYNNEI. The V gene lost 7 bases and the J gene lost 4 bases, with 10 bases spanning the gap. CDR3 length equals 12 residues. The source is a man aged 50-60 years with HIV. The chain joins TRBV2 to TRBJ1-2; a weak D match, TRBD1 (5 bases). This sample comprised unsorted PBMCs, obtained 6.9 years after starting antiretroviral therapy. CDR3 nucleotide sequence: TGTGCCAGCAACGATGACAGCTATGGCTACACCTTC. Its translation: CASNDDSYGYTF.